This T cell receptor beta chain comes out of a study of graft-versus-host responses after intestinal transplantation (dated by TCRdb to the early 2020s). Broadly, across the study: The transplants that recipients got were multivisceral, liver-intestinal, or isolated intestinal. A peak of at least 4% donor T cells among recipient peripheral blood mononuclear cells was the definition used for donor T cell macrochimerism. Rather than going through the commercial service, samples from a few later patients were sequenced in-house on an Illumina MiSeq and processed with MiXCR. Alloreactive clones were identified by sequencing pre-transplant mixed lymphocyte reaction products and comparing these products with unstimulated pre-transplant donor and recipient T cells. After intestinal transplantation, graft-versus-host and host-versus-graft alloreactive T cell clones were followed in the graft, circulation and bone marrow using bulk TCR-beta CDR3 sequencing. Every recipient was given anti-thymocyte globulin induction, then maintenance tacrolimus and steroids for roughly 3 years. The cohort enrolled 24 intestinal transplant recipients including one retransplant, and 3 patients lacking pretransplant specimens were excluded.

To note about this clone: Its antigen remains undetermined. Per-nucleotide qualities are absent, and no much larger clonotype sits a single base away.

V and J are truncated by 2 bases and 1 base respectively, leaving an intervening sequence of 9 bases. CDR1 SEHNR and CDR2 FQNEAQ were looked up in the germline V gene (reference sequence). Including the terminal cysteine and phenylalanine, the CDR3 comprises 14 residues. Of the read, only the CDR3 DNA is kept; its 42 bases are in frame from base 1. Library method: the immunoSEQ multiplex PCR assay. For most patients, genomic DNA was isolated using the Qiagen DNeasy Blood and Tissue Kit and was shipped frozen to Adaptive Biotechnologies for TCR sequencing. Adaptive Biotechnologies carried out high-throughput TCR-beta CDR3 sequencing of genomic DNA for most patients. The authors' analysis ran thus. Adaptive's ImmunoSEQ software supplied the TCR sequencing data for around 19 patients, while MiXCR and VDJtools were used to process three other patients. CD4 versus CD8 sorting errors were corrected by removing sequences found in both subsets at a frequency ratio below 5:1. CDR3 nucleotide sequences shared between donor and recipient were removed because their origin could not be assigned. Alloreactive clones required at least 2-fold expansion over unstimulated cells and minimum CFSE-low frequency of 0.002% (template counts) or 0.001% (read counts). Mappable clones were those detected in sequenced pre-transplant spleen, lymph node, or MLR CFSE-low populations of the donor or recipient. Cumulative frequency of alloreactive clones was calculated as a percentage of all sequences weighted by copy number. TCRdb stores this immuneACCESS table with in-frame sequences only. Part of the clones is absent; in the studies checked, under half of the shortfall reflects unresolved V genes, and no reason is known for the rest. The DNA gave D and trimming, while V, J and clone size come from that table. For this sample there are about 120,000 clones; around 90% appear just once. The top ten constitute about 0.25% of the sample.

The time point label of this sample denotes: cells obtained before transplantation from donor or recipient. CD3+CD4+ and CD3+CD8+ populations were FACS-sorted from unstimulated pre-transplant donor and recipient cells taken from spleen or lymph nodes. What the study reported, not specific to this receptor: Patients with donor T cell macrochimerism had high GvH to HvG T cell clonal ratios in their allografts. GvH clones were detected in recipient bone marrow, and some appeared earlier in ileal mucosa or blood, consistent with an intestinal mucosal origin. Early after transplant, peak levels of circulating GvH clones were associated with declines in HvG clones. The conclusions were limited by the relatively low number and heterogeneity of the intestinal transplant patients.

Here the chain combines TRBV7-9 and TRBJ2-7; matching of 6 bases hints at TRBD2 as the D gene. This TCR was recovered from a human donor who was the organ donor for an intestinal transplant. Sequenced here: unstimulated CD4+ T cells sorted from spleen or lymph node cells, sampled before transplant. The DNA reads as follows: TGTGCCAGCAGCTTATTGGGGGGTTCCTACGAGCAGTACTTC. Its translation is CASSLLGGSYEQYF.